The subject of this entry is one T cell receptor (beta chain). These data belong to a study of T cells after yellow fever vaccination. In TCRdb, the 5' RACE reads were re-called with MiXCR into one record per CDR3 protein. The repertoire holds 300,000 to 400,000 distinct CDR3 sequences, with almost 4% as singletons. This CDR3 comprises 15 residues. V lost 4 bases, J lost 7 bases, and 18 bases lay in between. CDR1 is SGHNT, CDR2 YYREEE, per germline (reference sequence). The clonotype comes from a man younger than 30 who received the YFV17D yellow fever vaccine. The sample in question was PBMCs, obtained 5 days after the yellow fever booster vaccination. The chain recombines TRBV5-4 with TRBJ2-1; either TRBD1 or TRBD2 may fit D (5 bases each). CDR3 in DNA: TGTGCCAGCAGCGTCCCCGGGACGCCGGGGAATGAGCAGTTCTTC. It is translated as CASSVPGTPGNEQFF.